One and the same sample provided the 23 T cell receptor beta chains below, sequenced in a study of cytotoxic CD8 clonotypes in ibrutinib-treated CLL (dated by TCRdb to about 2021). The method was the immunoSEQ multiplex PCR assay. TCRdb stores this immuneACCESS table with in-frame sequences only. Part of the clones is absent; in the studies checked, under half of the shortfall reflects unresolved V genes, and no reason is known for the rest. The sample table holds about 310,000 clones, of which around four fifths were seen once. Over 5% of the sample is taken by the ten largest. The source material was PBMCs, sampled before ibrutinib treatment. The source of these receptors is a human donor with chronic lymphocytic leukemia.

This chain joins TRBV10-3 and TRBJ1-3; D might be TRBD1 (5 bases). V lost 5 bases and J lost 0, with 8 bases in between. Per the germline V gene, CDR1 is ENHRY and CDR2 is SYGVKD. The CDR3 is 14 amino acids. The chain's CDR3 is CAISWGDSGNTIYF. In DNA form, the CDR3 reads TGTGCCATCAGTTGGGGCGACTCTGGAAACACCATATATTTT.

V usage is TRBV7-2 and J usage is TRBJ1-1; D possibly corresponds to TRBD1 (6 bases). CDR3 length: 13 amino acids. The germline gives CDR1 SGHTA, CDR2 FQGNSA. V was clipped by 8 bases and J by 1 base, with 11 bases between them. This chain's CDR3 is CASARGRNTEAFF. CDR3 nucleotides: TGTGCCAGCGCAAGGGGGAGGAACACTGAAGCTTTCTTT.

This chain joins TRBV2 and TRBJ1-1, with 8 positions matching TRBD1. The V gene end was trimmed by 4 bases and the J gene end by 4 bases; junction bases not matched to a gene: 8. The CDR3 runs 15 residues. Germline lookup yields CDR1 SNHLY and CDR2 FYNNEI. This CDR3 is CASSGMYRGSTEAFF. The CDR3 bases are TGTGCCAGCAGTGGGATGTACAGGGGGAGCACTGAAGCTTTCTTT.

The V gene is TRBV20-1, the J gene TRBJ2-7; perhaps TRBD2 as D (5 bases). The CDR3 runs 11 residues. V gave up 7 bases and J gave up 6 bases, with 13 bases separating them. Germline values: CDR1 DFQATT, CDR2 SNEGSKA (reference sequence). CDR3 protein: CSVPGFGEQYF. CDR3 bases: TGCAGTGTCCCGGGGTTCGGCGAGCAGTACTTC.

This clone was found once. This chain connects TRBV7-9 to TRBJ2-7, with 9 bases fitting TRBD2. This CDR3 contains 15 residues. CDR1 and CDR2 (germline): SEHNR, FQNEAQ (reference sequence). After removal of 4 bases from V and 3 bases from J, the junction contained 7 bases not matched to a gene. The CDR3 sequence: CASSSRLAGIYEQYF. The CDR3, as DNA: TGTGCCAGCAGCTCCCGGCTAGCGGGGATCTACGAGCAGTACTTC.

The chain uses TRBV7-2 and TRBJ1-1; D is unresolved. V lost 5 bases and J lost 0, with 7 bases in between. Germline CDR1 reads SGHTA; CDR2 reads FQGNSA. The CDR3 extends over 13 amino acids. For the CDR3, the DNA is TGTGCCAGCAGCCGTCGTGTGAACACTGAAGCTTTCTTT. This encodes CASSRRVNTEAFF.

This sequence joins TRBV30 and TRBJ2-1, with D perhaps TRBD2 (5 bases). V was shortened by 0 bases and J by 0 bases, with 12 bases between the two germline ends. Germline V gives CDR1 GTSNPN, CDR2 SVGIG (reference sequence). The CDR3 has 16 residues. The CDR3 region is CAWSVMSGSSYNEQFF. CDR3 DNA: TGTGCCTGGAGTGTAATGAGCGGTAGCTCCTACAATGAGCAGTTCTTC. The whole variable domain, remainder taken from reference TRBV30 and TRBJ2-1, is SQTIHQWPATLVQPVGSPLSLECTVEGTSNPNLYWYRQAAGRGLQLLFYSVGIGQISSEVPQNLSASRPQDRQFILSSKKLLLSDSGFYLCAWSVMSGSSYNEQFFGPGTRLTVL.

V is TRBV2 and J is TRBJ2-6; tentatively, D is TRBD1 or TRBD2 (5 bases each). The germline CDR1 and CDR2 sequences are SNHLY and FYNNEI. This CDR3 contains 17 residues. V lost 5 bases, J lost 1 base, and 15 bases lay in between. CDR3 nucleotides: TGTGCCAGCAGTCCTAGGGAAGGGGAGTCTGGGGCCAACGTCCTGACTTTC. This sequence encodes CASSPREGESGANVLTF. Complete variable domain (other parts from reference TRBV2 and TRBJ2-6): EPEVTQTPSHQVTQMGQEVILRCVPISNHLYFYWYRQILGQKVEFLVSFYNNEISEKSEIFDDQFSVERPDGSNFTLKIRSTKLEDSAMYFCASSPREGESGANVLTFGAGSRLTVL.

This clone turned up a few times. The V gene is TRBV27, the J gene TRBJ1-2; 9 bases match TRBD1. The CDR3 contains 14 residues. Germline CDR1 MNHEY, CDR2 SMNVEV (reference sequence). With V trimmed by 6 bases and J by 4 bases, 6 bases remained unmatched. CDR3 coding DNA: TGTGCCAGCAGCCGAGGGACAGGGCGCTATGGCTACACCTTC. This codes for CASSRGTGRYGYTF.

The gene calls are TRBV19 and TRBJ1-1; tentatively, D is TRBD1 (6 bases). CDR3 length equals 18 residues. Germline CDR1 reads LNHDA; CDR2 reads SQIVND (reference sequence). V was trimmed by 6 bases and J by 4 bases, leaving 27 bases between them. The CDR3 reads CASRALPSGAQGRTEAFF. DNA for the CDR3: TGTGCCAGTAGAGCTCTACCCTCGGGGGCGCAGGGGCGCACTGAAGCTTTCTTT.

V is TRBV30 and J is TRBJ2-1; TRBD2 might be the D (5 bases). Germline CDR1 reads GTSNPN; CDR2 reads SVGIG (reference sequence). V lost 4 bases to trimming and J lost 3 bases, with 13 bases between them. The CDR3 spans 14 residues. The CDR3 DNA sequence: TGTGCCTGGAATACGGGATTACACTACAATGAGCAGTTCTTC. Encoded protein: CAWNTGLHYNEQFF.

The genes are TRBV20-1 and TRBJ1-1, with no clear D. V was shortened by 0 bases and J by 5 bases, with 4 bases between the two germline ends. The CDR3 is 11 amino acids. Germline assignment: CDR1 DFQATT and CDR2 SNEGSKA (reference sequence). This CDR3 reads CSARDRTEAFF. For the CDR3, the DNA is TGCAGTGCTAGAGACAGAACTGAAGCTTTCTTT.

J is TRBJ2-7 and V is TRBV5-6, with no clear D. CDR1 SGHDT and CDR2 YYEEEE come from the germline V gene. The CDR3 contains 14 residues. V lost 4 bases and J 2 bases, leaving 13 bases between the germline ends. The CDR3 reads CASSPGYGTYEQYF. CDR3 in DNA: TGTGCCAGCAGCCCCGGCTACGGAACCTACGAGCAGTACTTC.

CDR3 in DNA: TGTGCCATCAGTGAGGTCTCAGGGGGAGCCGGGGCCAACGTCCTGACTTTC. It encodes CAISEVSGGAGANVLTF. The chain employs TRBV10-3 and TRBJ2-6; 7 nucleotides align to TRBD1. The CDR3 length is 17 residues. From germline, CDR1 is ENHRY and CDR2 SYGVKD. V lost 2 bases and J lost 4; bases outside the gene matches: 8.

The chain recombines TRBV9 with TRBJ2-3; unclear D gene. Germline CDR1 reads SGDLS; CDR2 reads YYNGEE. Trimming took off 2 bases at V and 0 bases at J, with 10 bases between the two ends. This CDR3 is 15 amino acids long. CDR3 sequence (DNA): TGTGCCAGCAGCGTCCTAGGGTATAGCACAGATACGCAGTATTTT. Its translation: CASSVLGYSTDTQYF.

This rearrangement joins TRBV6-1 to TRBJ2-2; 8 positions match TRBD1. The V and J ends lost 2 bases and 1 base, in that order; junction bases with no gene match: 6. Germline assignment: CDR1 MNHNS and CDR2 SASEGT. CDR3 size: 17 residues. CDR3 region: CASSEQSGTGNTGELFF. The CDR3 nucleotides are TGTGCCAGCAGTGAACAATCCGGGACAGGGAACACCGGGGAGCTGTTTTTT.

This chain uses TRBV7-2 with TRBJ2-5, with TRBD1 as a possible D gene (6 bases). This CDR3 has 15 amino acids. V was cut by 2 bases and J by 5 bases, with 15 bases left in between. The V gene's germline CDR1 is SGHTA and CDR2 FQGNSA. The CDR3 bases are TGTGCCAGCAGCTTAAGGGACATTCTACCTGAGACCCAGTACTTC. Protein product: CASSLRDILPETQYF.

This chain uses TRBV7-2 with TRBJ1-5, with D perhaps matching TRBD1 (5 bases). Germline lookup yields CDR1 SGHTA and CDR2 FQGNSA. The ends were cut back, 1 base at V and 4 bases at J, with 17 bases in the middle. The CDR3 extends over 17 amino acids. The CDR3 region is CASSLVVGVGINQPQHF. The CDR3 DNA reads TGTGCCAGCAGCTTAGTTGTAGGGGTAGGCATAAATCAGCCCCAGCATTTT.

The CDR3 here is CASSFPGEGNTIYF. The DNA of the CDR3 is TGTGCCAGCAGTTTTCCGGGGGAAGGAAACACCATATATTTT. The V gene is TRBV28, the J gene TRBJ1-3, with TRBD1 as a possible D gene (5 bases). The V end lost 3 bases, the J end lost 4 bases, and 10 bases lay between the germline ends. The CDR3 contains 14 residues. In germline, CDR1 is MDHEN, CDR2 SYDVKM.

This chain links TRBV15 with TRBJ1-2, with D possibly being TRBD1 (6 bases). This CDR3 spans 17 amino acids. Trimming took off 4 bases at V and 5 bases at J, with 23 bases between the two ends. CDR1 is LNHNV, CDR2 YYDKDF, per germline (reference sequence). CDR3 nucleotides: TGTGCCACCAGCAAGAGCATGGGGGCTCTCGGAGTTTATGGCTACACCTTC. It translates to CATSKSMGALGVYGYTF.

The CDR3 sequence: CASSEGQVAEKLFF. The CDR3 DNA reads TGTGCCAGCAGCGAGGGACAGGTTGCTGAAAAACTGTTTTTT. The gene calls are TRBV7-9 and TRBJ1-4, with TRBD1 identical over 8 bases. V dropped 5 bases and J dropped 7; count of bases not matched to a gene: 6. Per germline, CDR1 SEHNR and CDR2 FQNEAQ (reference sequence). This CDR3 contains 14 residues.

As to this clone: The sample carries other DNA sequences with the same CDR3. The genes are TRBV9 and TRBJ2-7; TRBD2 matches at 8 bases. Germline lookup yields CDR1 SGDLS and CDR2 YYNGEE. V lost 0 bases and J lost 4; bases outside the gene matches: 3. The CDR3 is 14 residues long. The CDR3 reads CASSVGTSGYEQYF. The CDR3 nucleotides read TGTGCCAGCAGCGTAGGTACTAGCGGTTACGAGCAGTACTTC. The full variable domain, completed using reference TRBV9 and TRBJ2-7, is DSGVTQTPKHLITATGQRVTLRCSPRSGDLSVYWYQQSLDQGLQFLIQYYNGEERAKGNILERFSAQQFPDLHSELNLSSLELGDSALYFCASSVGTSGYEQYFGPGTRLTVT.

The chain couples TRBV16 to TRBJ2-7; weak D call: TRBD1 (6 bases). The germline V gene encodes CDR1 KGHSY and CDR2 FQNENV. V lost 0 bases and J 6 bases, leaving 12 bases between the germline ends. The CDR3 is made up of 14 amino acids. The CDR3 region is CASSQSGGNGEQYF. In DNA form, the CDR3 reads TGTGCCAGCAGCCAATCTGGGGGCAATGGCGAGCAGTACTTC.